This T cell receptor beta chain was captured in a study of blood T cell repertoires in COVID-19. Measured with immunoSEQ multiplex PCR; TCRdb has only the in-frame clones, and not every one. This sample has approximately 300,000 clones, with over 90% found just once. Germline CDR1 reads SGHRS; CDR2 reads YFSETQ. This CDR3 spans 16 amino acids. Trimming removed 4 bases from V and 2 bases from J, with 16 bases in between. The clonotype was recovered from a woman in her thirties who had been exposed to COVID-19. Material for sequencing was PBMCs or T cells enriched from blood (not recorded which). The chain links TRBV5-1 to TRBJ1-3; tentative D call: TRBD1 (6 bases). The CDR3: CASSPRGLGAGNTIYF. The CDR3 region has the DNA TGCGCCAGCAGCCCCAGGGGATTGGGGGCTGGAAACACCATATATTTT.